These 23 T cell receptor beta chains were all obtained from the same sample, sequenced in a study of blood T cell repertoires in COVID-19. The method was immunoSEQ multiplex PCR; TCRdb's version includes in-frame clones alone and lacks a portion of them. In the table there are fewer than 60,000 clones, around four fifths of which are singletons. The source material was peripheral blood. Receptors were obtained from a woman aged 80 or over with acute or convalescent COVID-19.

The V call is TRBV5-1, the J call TRBJ2-7; D unclear. Trimming stripped 1 base from V and 2 bases from J, with 7 bases between. Germline V gives CDR1 SGHRS, CDR2 YFSETQ. This CDR3 comprises 13 residues. Written as DNA, the CDR3 is TGCGCCAGCAGCTTGAACTCGGCCTACGAGCAGTACTTC. It specifies CASSLNSAYEQYF.

The rearrangement uses TRBV6-5 and TRBJ2-7, with 9 nucleotides matching TRBD1. Trimming cost V 8 bases and J 0 bases; bases outside gene matches: 8. Germline V gene lookup returns CDR1 MNHEY and CDR2 SVGAGI. This CDR3 has 15 residues. CDR3 sequence (DNA): TGTGCCAGCGGAGGTGGGACAGGGAGCTCCTACGAGCAGTACTTC. Translation: CASGGGTGSSYEQYF.

The chain combines TRBV5-4 with TRBJ1-5; possibly TRBD1 for D (6 bases). The CDR3 is 14 residues long. Trimming removed 0 bases at V and 4 bases at J, with 8 bases between. Germline lookup yields CDR1 SGHNT and CDR2 YYREEE (reference sequence). The CDR3 region has the DNA TGTGCCAGCAGCTTGGGGGGGCGAAATCAGCCCCAGCATTTT. This translates into CASSLGGRNQPQHF.

CDR3 sequence reads: CASSSTGRPDTQYF. In nucleotides, the CDR3 is TGTGCCAGCAGCTCGACAGGGAGGCCAGATACGCAGTATTTT. This sequence joins TRBV5-6 and TRBJ2-3; D is possibly TRBD1 (7 bases). The length of the CDR3 is 14 residues. Trimming took off 3 bases at V and 4 bases at J, with 12 bases between the two ends. Germline V CDR1 and CDR2: SGHDT, YYEEEE.

The V and J genes are TRBV7-2 and TRBJ2-5, with TRBD2 matching 7 bases. The CDR3 runs 14 residues. Germline values: CDR1 SGHTA, CDR2 FQGNSA. The V gene end was trimmed by 1 base and the J gene end by 3 bases; junction bases not matched to a gene: 2. The CDR3 sequence is CASSLGLAEETQYF. The CDR3 DNA sequence: TGTGCCAGCAGCTTAGGTCTAGCGGAAGAGACCCAGTACTTC.

This chain links TRBV2 with TRBJ1-2; the D gene is possibly TRBD1 (5 bases). V dropped 2 bases and J dropped 7 bases, with 17 bases sitting between them. Per germline, CDR1 SNHLY and CDR2 FYNNEI. The CDR3 is 15 residues long. The CDR3 loop reads CASSESGGRTGGYTF. The CDR3 DNA is TGTGCCAGCAGTGAAAGCGGGGGGAGAACGGGTGGCTACACCTTC. The whole variable domain, remainder taken from reference TRBV2 and TRBJ1-2, is EPEVTQTPSHQVTQMGQEVILRCVPISNHLYFYWYRQILGQKVEFLVSFYNNEISEKSEIFDDQFSVERPDGSNFTLKIRSTKLEDSAMYFCASSESGGRTGGYTFGSGTRLTVV.

The rearrangement joins TRBV5-1 to TRBJ2-3, with D possibly being TRBD2 (6 bases). V was shortened by 6 bases and J by 4 bases, with 24 bases between the two germline ends. Germline-derived CDR1 and CDR2 are SGHRS and YFSETQ. The CDR3 loop spans 17 amino acids. The CDR3 bases are TGCGCCAGCACCCAAAACGGCTGGGGGGTAGTGGCAGATACGCAGTATTTT. This sequence encodes CASTQNGWGVVADTQYF.

The V gene is TRBV30, the J gene TRBJ1-3, with D hard to call. CDR1 and CDR2 (germline): GTSNPN, SVGIG (reference sequence). The V and J ends lost 3 bases and 0 bases respectively, with 12 bases between them. The CDR3 contains 15 residues. Written as DNA, the CDR3 is TGTGCCTGGAGGCTTACTGGTAACTCTGGAAACACCATATATTTT. It codes for CAWRLTGNSGNTIYF.

J is TRBJ1-2 and V is TRBV19; D call uncertain. Trimming took 7 bases from V and 2 from J, leaving 11 bases between them. In germline, CDR1 is LNHDA, CDR2 SQIVND (reference sequence). The CDR3 length is 13 residues. CDR3 bases: TGTGCCAGTACAGTAAAAAAAAACTATGGCTACACCTTC. It yields the protein CASTVKKNYGYTF. Complete variable domain (other parts from reference TRBV19 and TRBJ1-2): DGGITQSPKYLFRKEGQNVTLSCEQNLNHDAMYWYRQDPGQGLRLIYYSQIVNDFQKGDIAEGYSVSREKKESFPLTVTSAQKNPTAFYLCASTVKKNYGYTFGSGTRLTVV.

This clone was recorded a few times. The CDR3 region is CASTRATNEKLFF. CDR3 DNA sequence: TGTGCCAGCACCCGGGCAACTAATGAAAAACTGTTTTTT. This chain uses TRBV2 with TRBJ1-4; D uncertain. Per germline, CDR1 SNHLY and CDR2 FYNNEI. The CDR3 covers 13 residues. V dropped 7 bases and J dropped 0 bases, with 6 bases sitting between them.

The CDR3 sequence is CASSSTGSPNEKLFF. The CDR3 DNA reads TGCGCCAGCAGCTCGACAGGATCTCCTAATGAAAAACTGTTTTTT. The chain carries TRBV5-1 and TRBJ1-4, with a tentative D call TRBD1 (6 bases). This CDR3 is 15 amino acids long. The germline gives CDR1 SGHRS, CDR2 YFSETQ. Trimming cost V 3 bases and J 3 bases, with 12 bases left between them.

This clone has only one observation. This chain uses TRBV3-1 (or the pseudogene TRBV3-2) with TRBJ1-1; D is possibly TRBD1 (6 bases). The germline V gene has CDR1 LGHDT and CDR2 YNNKEL (reference sequence). With 1 base removed from V and 4 bases from J, the gap between germline ends came to 10 bases. The CDR3 length is 14 residues. The CDR3: CASSQVQGGTEAFF. DNA of the CDR3: TGTGCCAGCAGCCAAGTTCAAGGGGGCACTGAAGCTTTCTTT.

The genes are TRBV5-6 and TRBJ1-2; 7 nucleotides line up with TRBD1. CDR1 SGHDT and CDR2 YYEEEE come from the germline V gene. The junction had 7 bases not matched to a gene; V was cut back by 0 bases and J by 2 bases. There are 16 residues in the CDR3. The CDR3 DNA is TGTGCCAGCAGCTTGGCCGGGGCAGGGGGAAACTATGGCTACACCTTC. Its translation: CASSLAGAGGNYGYTF.

The gene calls are TRBV2 and TRBJ1-6, with 7 positions matching TRBD1. The CDR3 spans 16 residues. The germline V gene encodes CDR1 SNHLY and CDR2 FYNNEI. V was pared by 4 bases and J by 2 bases, with 5 bases of the junction left unmatched. The CDR3: CASSGNRGPYNSPLHF. The CDR3 DNA sequence: TGTGCCAGCAGTGGAAACAGGGGCCCCTATAATTCACCCCTCCACTTT.

The chain is built from TRBV5-1 and TRBJ2-3; 8 bases align to TRBD1. Unmatched junction bases numbered 6, after V lost 4 bases and J lost 2 bases. Germline V gives CDR1 SGHRS, CDR2 YFSETQ. The CDR3 is 15 amino acids. In nucleotides, the CDR3 is TGCGCCAGCAGCGTTGGACAGGGCTCCACAGATACGCAGTATTTT. Translation: CASSVGQGSTDTQYF.

This clone appeared a few times. The V call is TRBV6-6, the J call TRBJ1-5; 9 nucleotides align to TRBD1. CDR3 length equals 13 residues. Germline V lookup: CDR1 MNHNY, CDR2 SVGAGI (reference sequence). Trimming removed 8 bases from V and 8 bases from J; junction bases left unmatched: 7. The CDR3 DNA is TGTGCCAGCGGAACAGGGGGCAGGGAGCCCCAGCATTTT. Its protein is CASGTGGREPQHF.

V usage is TRBV6-6 and J usage is TRBJ1-5, with D possibly TRBD1 on 5 matching bases. The V and J ends lost 7 bases and 2 bases respectively, with 15 bases between them. The CDR3 is 15 residues long. The V gene's germline CDR1 is MNHNY and CDR2 SVGAGI (reference sequence). DNA for the CDR3: TGTGCCAGCACGCTTTGGGGGGGTGGCAATCAGCCCCAGCATTTT. Its translation: CASTLWGGGNQPQHF.

There are a few counts of this clone. This chain joins TRBV19 and TRBJ2-1; 8 bases are a match to TRBD1. Germline-derived CDR1 and CDR2 are LNHDA and SQIVND (reference sequence). V lost 4 bases to trimming and J lost 7 bases; unmatched junction nucleotides: 21. This CDR3 region has 19 residues. CDR3 residues: CASSTVNSGGGNRGNEQFF. The CDR3 DNA follows: TGTGCCAGTAGTACCGTTAACTCAGGGGGCGGTAATCGCGGGAATGAGCAGTTCTTC.

This rearrangement joins TRBV18 to TRBJ1-4, with 10 bases that match TRBD1. V shed 3 bases and J 8 bases; nucleotides not matched to a gene: 9. This CDR3 has 16 amino acids. Germline assignment: CDR1 KGHSH and CDR2 LQKENI. The CDR3 nucleotides are TGTGCCAGCTCACCTGCGGCCGACAGGGGGCGAGAAAAACTGTTTTTT. It specifies CASSPAADRGREKLFF.

The genes are TRBV2 and TRBJ1-1; D might be TRBD1 (5 bases). Trimming removed 6 bases at V and 1 base at J, with 12 bases between. This CDR3 is 14 amino acids long. The V gene's germline CDR1 is SNHLY and CDR2 FYNNEI. CDR3 sequence reads: CASRAGTSNTEAFF. CDR3 nucleotide sequence: TGTGCCAGCAGAGCCGGGACTTCGAACACTGAAGCTTTCTTT.

DNA of the CDR3: TGTGCCAGCAGTGAATCCGGGACAGGGACGTTTCGGTATGGCTACACCTTC. Translation gives CASSESGTGTFRYGYTF. The rearrangement uses TRBV2 and TRBJ1-2; 9 bases match TRBD1. V dropped 2 bases and J dropped 5; count of bases not matched to a gene: 12. The CDR3 is made up of 17 amino acids. Germline loops: CDR1 SNHLY, CDR2 FYNNEI.

The genes are TRBV6-5 and TRBJ2-3, with 8 bases aligning to TRBD2. Trimming at V came to 8 bases and at J to 0 bases, leaving 4 bases not matched to a gene. The CDR3 length is 14 residues. The germline gives CDR1 MNHEY, CDR2 SVGAGI. Written as DNA, the CDR3 is TGTGCCAGCCGGGGGGGGACTAGCACAGATACGCAGTATTTT. Translation gives CASRGGTSTDTQYF.

The V call is TRBV6-6, the J call TRBJ2-5; perhaps TRBD2 as D (5 bases). The CDR3 consists of 15 residues. Germline CDR1 and CDR2: MNHNY and SVGAGI (reference sequence). The V gene lost 8 bases and the J gene lost 0 bases, with 16 bases spanning the gap. The CDR3 DNA reads TGTGCCAGCTCTTTCGCAGGACTGTACCAAGAGACCCAGTACTTC. Translating gives CASSFAGLYQETQYF.